These 11 T cell receptor beta chains were sequenced from one sample in a study of response to subunit inactivated influenza vaccine. A single record per CDR3 protein comes from TCRdb applying MiXCR to the RT-PCR reads. This sample yields hundreds of thousands of distinct CDR3 sequences, of which 20% to 25% are seen a single time; around 9.6% belongs to the top ten. This material consisted of PBMCs from blood, taken 21 months after vaccination. These receptors all stem from a man in his fifties or sixties who received an inactivated influenza vaccine.

The table lists this clonotype with a few counts. The chain combines TRBV12-3 or TRBV12-4 with TRBJ2-5, with 12 bases fitting TRBD2. The ends lost 5 bases at V and 6 bases at J; junction bases unmatched: 7. The CDR3 extends over 15 amino acids. CDR3 nucleotides: TGTGCCAGCAGTCTGACTAGCGGGAGTATAAAGACCCAGTACTTC. Translating it yields CASSLTSGSIKTQYF.

The table lists this clonotype with a few counts. V usage is TRBV13 and J usage is TRBJ1-1; D gene uncertain. The germline V gene encodes CDR1 PRHDT and CDR2 FYEKMQ (reference sequence). The CDR3 length is 15 residues. V was shortened by 4 bases and J by 0 bases, with 12 bases between the two germline ends. The CDR3 loop reads CASSSARHMNTEAFF. CDR3 sequence (DNA): TGTGCCAGCAGCTCGGCCCGGCACATGAACACTGAAGCTTTCTTT.

CDR3 sequence reads: CASSKEGRVDLSYEQYF. CDR3 sequence (DNA): TGTGCCAGCAGCAAAGAGGGCAGGGTTGACCTCTCCTACGAGCAGTACTTC. The chain carries TRBV21-1 and TRBJ2-7; the table's D call of TRBD1 was not tested on the DNA. TRBV21-1 is a pseudogene locus. This CDR3 region has 17 residues.

The chain joins TRBV5-1 to TRBJ2-5; TRBD1 matches at 8 bases. Germline values: CDR1 SGHRS, CDR2 YFSETQ. The CDR3 runs to 14 residues. The junction had 10 bases not matched to a gene; V was cut back by 7 bases and J by 5 bases. This CDR3 is CASFPGQGVETQYF. For the CDR3, the DNA is TGCGCCAGCTTCCCCGGACAGGGAGTGGAGACCCAGTACTTC.

The rearrangement uses TRBV6-1 and TRBJ1-4, with 7 bases aligning to TRBD1. Germline CDR1 is MNHNS and CDR2 is SASEGT. This CDR3 region has 16 residues. Unmatched junction bases numbered 15, after V lost 7 bases and J lost 7 bases. CDR3 loop: CASNQPHRGGVEKLFF. CDR3 bases: TGTGCCAGCAACCAACCACACAGGGGAGGGGTTGAAAAACTGTTTTTT.

This clonotype was observed a few times. This chain connects TRBV6-5 to TRBJ1-1; no firm D call. Looked up from germline, CDR1 is MNHEY and CDR2 is SVGAGI. CDR3 length equals 14 residues. V was clipped by 4 bases and J by 0 bases, with 9 bases between them. CDR3 sequence: CASSSPALNTEAFF. The CDR3 bases are TGTGCCAGCAGTTCCCCGGCCTTGAACACTGAAGCTTTCTTT.

CDR3 loop: CASSGAAAGNTIYF. For the CDR3, the DNA is TGTGCCAGCAGTGGTGCGGCCGCGGGAAACACCATATATTTT. The V call is TRBV28, the J call TRBJ1-3; D unclear. This CDR3 is 14 amino acids long. Trimming removed 5 bases from V and 4 bases from J, with 12 bases in between. CDR1 MDHEN and CDR2 SYDVKM come from the germline V gene.

This clonotype was counted once. A read error is likely, as this CDR3 ends without the conserved phenylalanine or tryptophan. This sequence joins TRBV2 and TRBJ1-5; 7 bases are shared with TRBD1. Germline assignment: CDR1 SNHLY and CDR2 FYNNEI. The CDR3 consists of 13 residues. Germline trimming cut 5 bases from V and 7 bases from J; bases unmatched to any gene: 5. CDR3 DNA sequence: TGTGCCAGCAGTTTGGGACAGAGCCAGCCCCAGCATTTA. Translation: CASSLGQSQPQHL.

This rearrangement joins TRBV20-1 to TRBJ1-6; D ambiguous. The germline CDR1 and CDR2 sequences are DFQATT and SNEGSKA (reference sequence). This CDR3 contains 15 residues. The V and J ends lost 3 bases and 4 bases respectively, with 13 bases between them. CDR3 amino acids: CSASGVGGYNSPLHF. The CDR3 region has the DNA TGCAGTGCTAGTGGGGTGGGTGGTTATAATTCACCCCTCCACTTT.

This clonotype was counted between two and nine times. The chain recombines TRBV6-1 with TRBJ1-3; tentatively, D is TRBD1 (6 bases). The CDR3 runs to 13 residues. Germline V CDR1 and CDR2: MNHNS, SASEGT. V was pared by 7 bases and J by 7 bases, with 14 bases between. The DNA of the CDR3 is TGTGCCAGCAAAGGGGGGACGGCGAACACCATATATTTT. As protein: CASKGGTANTIYF.

The table lists this clonotype with many counts. The chain is built from TRBV7-6 and TRBJ1-6; a possible D gene is TRBD1 (5 bases). The CDR3 extends over 13 amino acids. Germline V gene sequence: CDR1 SGHVS, CDR2 FNYEAQ. The ends were cut back, 3 bases at V and 9 bases at J, with 9 bases in the middle. This chain's CDR3 is CASSLTESSPLHF. CDR3 DNA sequence: TGTGCCAGCAGCTTGACAGAAAGTTCACCCCTCCACTTT.